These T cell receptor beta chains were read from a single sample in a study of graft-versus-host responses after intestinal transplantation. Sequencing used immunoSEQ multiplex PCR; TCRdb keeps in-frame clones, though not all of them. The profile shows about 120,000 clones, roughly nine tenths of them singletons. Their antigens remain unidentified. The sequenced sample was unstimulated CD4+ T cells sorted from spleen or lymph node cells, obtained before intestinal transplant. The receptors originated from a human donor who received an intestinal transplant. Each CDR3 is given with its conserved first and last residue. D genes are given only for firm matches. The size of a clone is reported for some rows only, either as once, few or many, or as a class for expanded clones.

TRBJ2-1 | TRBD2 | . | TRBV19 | TGTGCCAGTACCGATAGCGGGAGGATCTACAATGAGCAGTTCTTC | CASTDSGRIYNEQFF
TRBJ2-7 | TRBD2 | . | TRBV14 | TGTGCCAGCAGCCACGGGGTTAGGAGAGGGAGGGCCGCCTACGAGCAGTACTTC | CASSHGVRRGRAAYEQYF
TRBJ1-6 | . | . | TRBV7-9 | TGTGCCAGCAGCTTACAGGGGTCCTATAATTCACCCCTCCACTTT | CASSLQGSYNSPLHF
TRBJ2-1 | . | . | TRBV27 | TGTGCCAGCAGTTGGCGAGGGCCGGAGGTAGGGCAGTTCTTC | CASSWRGPEVGQFF
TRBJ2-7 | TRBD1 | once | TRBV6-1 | TGTGCCAGCAGTACGGGACAGGCTATCGAGCAGTACTTC | CASSTGQAIEQYF
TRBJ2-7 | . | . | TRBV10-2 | TGCGCCAGCAGGGCTTCGGGGGAGTCCTACGAGCAGTACTTC | CASRASGESYEQYF
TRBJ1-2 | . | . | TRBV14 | TGTGCCAGCAGCCAAAACAGGGTGACTAACTATGGCTACACCTTC | CASSQNRVTNYGYTF
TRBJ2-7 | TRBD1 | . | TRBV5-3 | TGTGCCAGAAGCTTGGGACAGGGTTGCGGCGAGCAGTACTTC | CARSLGQGCGEQYF
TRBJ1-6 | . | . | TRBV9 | TGTGCCAGCAGCGTGGCTGGACGGGAGAATTCACCCCTCCACTTT | CASSVAGRENSPLHF
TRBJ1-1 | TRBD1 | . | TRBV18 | TGTGCCAGCTCACCCGACAGGGGGCTCACTGAAGCTTTCTTT | CASSPDRGLTEAFF
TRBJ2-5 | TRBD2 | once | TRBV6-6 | TGTGCCAGCAGTTACCGGACTAGCGGGGAGATAGGGACCCAGTACTTC | CASSYRTSGEIGTQYF
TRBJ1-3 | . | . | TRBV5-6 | TGTGCCAGCAGCTTGGCCCGGGTATGGGCTGGAAACACCATATATTTT | CASSLARVWAGNTIYF
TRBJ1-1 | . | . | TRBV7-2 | TGTGCCAGCAGCTTAGACGCAGGGCACACTGAAGCTTTCTTT | CASSLDAGHTEAFF
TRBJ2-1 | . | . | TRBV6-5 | TGTGCCAGCAGTTTTGGGGGCGCTTCCTACAATGAGCAGTTCTTC | CASSFGGASYNEQFF
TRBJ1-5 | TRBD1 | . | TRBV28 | TGTGCCACCACCTTAAGAACAGGGGCTGGGAATCAGCCCCAGCATTTT | CATTLRTGAGNQPQHF
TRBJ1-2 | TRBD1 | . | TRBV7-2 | TGTGCCAGCAGCTTAGGGACAGGGTACTATGGCTACACCTTC | CASSLGTGYYGYTF
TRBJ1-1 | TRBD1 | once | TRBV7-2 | TGTGCCAGCAGCTTAGCTGGGGACAGGGCGAACACTGAAGCTTTCTTT | CASSLAGDRANTEAFF
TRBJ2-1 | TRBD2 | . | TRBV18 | TGTGCCACCACCAAGTCCCGGCCGGGGGGAACCAACAATGAGCAGTTCTTC | CATTKSRPGGTNNEQFF
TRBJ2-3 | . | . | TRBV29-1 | TGCAGCGCCCGTCGGACTAGCACAGATACGCAGTATTTT | CSARRTSTDTQYF
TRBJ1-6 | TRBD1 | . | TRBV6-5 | TGTGCCAGCAGTTACGGACAGGGCGAGGGGTCACCCCTCCACTTT | CASSYGQGEGSPLHF